The 9 T cell receptor beta chains listed next were all sequenced from one sample in a study of PD-L1 blockade in urothelial cancer. The data were produced by immunoSEQ multiplex PCR, yet TCRdb's version contains in-frame clones alone and is incomplete. This table holds around 120,000 clones, roughly 89% found once. Time point described: peripheral blood 6 weeks after treatment start. Sample: PBMCs, taken around atezolizumab (anti-PD-L1) treatment. These receptors were taken from a man aged 55 to 70 with urothelial cancer.

The rearrangement joins TRBV5-1 to TRBJ1-1; D not resolved. Germline values: CDR1 SGHRS, CDR2 YFSETQ. Between the trimmed V and J ends, which lost 7 bases and 0 bases, there was a span of 13 bases. The CDR3 length is 14 residues. CDR3 sequence (DNA): TGCGCCAGCCGCCTTTCGGAGCTGAACACTGAAGCTTTCTTT. It is translated as CASRLSELNTEAFF.

The chain joins TRBV2 to TRBJ1-3; 9 bases align to TRBD1. Germline CDR1 and CDR2: SNHLY and FYNNEI. CDR3 size: 15 residues. V was clipped by 8 bases and J by 0 bases; unmatched bases: 5. The CDR3 here is CASFGTGSSGNTIYF. The CDR3 DNA follows: TGTGCCAGCTTCGGGACAGGGAGCTCTGGAAACACCATATATTTT.

The chain is built from TRBV7-3 and TRBJ2-7; TRBD2 matches 12 bases. Germline CDR1 SGHTA, CDR2 FQGTGA. With V trimmed by 4 bases and J by 3 bases, 4 bases remained unmatched. This CDR3 contains 15 residues. In DNA, the CDR3 is TGTGCCAGCAGCTGGACTAGCGGGGCCAACTACGAGCAGTACTTC. Amino acid sequence: CASSWTSGANYEQYF.

The chain has TRBV5-4 and TRBJ2-1, with a weak D call TRBD2 (7 bases). CDR1 is SGHNT, CDR2 YYREEE, per germline (reference sequence). The CDR3 totals 15 residues. Trimming left V 4 bases short and J 2 bases short, with 13 bases between. CDR3 protein: CASSEGGLTYNEQFF. DNA for the CDR3: TGTGCCAGCAGCGAAGGGGGACTAACCTACAATGAGCAGTTCTTC.

The V gene is TRBV4-1, the J gene TRBJ2-7; TRBD1 agrees at 10 bases. CDR1 MGHRA and CDR2 YSYEKL come from the germline V gene. The CDR3 is 15 amino acids. V dropped 2 bases and J dropped 6; count of bases not matched to a gene: 7. This CDR3 is CASSQSWDRGAEQYF. The CDR3 DNA reads TGCGCCAGCAGCCAAAGTTGGGACAGGGGCGCCGAGCAGTACTTC.

This chain uses TRBV19 with TRBJ1-5; 9 bases fit TRBD1. The CDR3 extends over 14 amino acids. J gave up 7 bases and V 5 bases, and 6 bases lay outside the gene matches. Germline values: CDR1 LNHDA, CDR2 SQIVND (reference sequence). The CDR3 loop is CASSSGTGRQPQHF. The CDR3 DNA reads TGTGCCAGTAGTTCCGGGACAGGGCGGCAGCCCCAGCATTTT. The full variable domain, with the rest looked up from reference TRBV19 and TRBJ1-5, is DGGITQSPKYLFRKEGQNVTLSCEQNLNHDAMYWYRQDPGQGLRLIYYSQIVNDFQKGDIAEGYSVSREKKESFPLTVTSAQKNPTAFYLCASSSGTGRQPQHFGDGTRLSIL.

CDR3 protein: CASRKRQGSGYTF. The CDR3 region has the DNA TGTGCCAGCAGAAAAAGACAGGGGTCCGGCTACACCTTC. V and J are TRBV28 and TRBJ1-2; TRBD1 matches at 8 bases. This CDR3 is 13 amino acids long. From germline, CDR1 is MDHEN and CDR2 SYDVKM. V lost 6 bases, J lost 8 bases, and 8 bases stayed unmatched.

The chain employs TRBV5-1 and TRBJ2-3; maybe TRBD1 (5 bases). Germline V gene data show CDR1 as SGHRS and CDR2 as YFSETQ. The length of the CDR3 is 11 residues. Trimming cost V 4 bases and J 7 bases, with 7 bases left between them. CDR3 nucleotides: TGCGCCAGCAGCCAGGGCTATACGCAGTATTTT. Translating it yields CASSQGYTQYF.

The chain is built from TRBV25-1 and TRBJ1-2; D is unclear. The germline gives CDR1 MGHDK, CDR2 SYGVNS. The CDR3 has 13 amino acids. The ends were cut back, 0 bases at V and 0 bases at J, with 2 bases in the middle. The CDR3 loop is CASSEYANYGYTF. DNA of the CDR3: TGTGCCAGCAGTGAATACGCTAACTATGGCTACACCTTC.